This TCR beta chain was retrieved from a study of technical replicates of blood from a few donors. V lost 3 bases and J lost 7, with 21 bases in between. The CDR3 runs 16 residues. Germline lookup yields CDR1 LNHNV and CDR2 YYDKDF (reference sequence). Here immunoSEQ multiplex PCR was the method, and the copy in TCRdb shows in-frame clones only, minus some. The sample shows 85,000 to 100,000 clones, about 94% of them seen only once. Sequencing was performed on T cells isolated from PBMCs. The TCR was taken from a human donor in good health. J is TRBJ1-1 and V is TRBV15, with TRBD1 as a possible D gene (6 bases). The CDR3, as DNA: TGTGCCACCAGCAGTTGGTTGGGGATAGGGGGAAATGAAGCTTTCTTT. It is translated as CATSSWLGIGGNEAFF.